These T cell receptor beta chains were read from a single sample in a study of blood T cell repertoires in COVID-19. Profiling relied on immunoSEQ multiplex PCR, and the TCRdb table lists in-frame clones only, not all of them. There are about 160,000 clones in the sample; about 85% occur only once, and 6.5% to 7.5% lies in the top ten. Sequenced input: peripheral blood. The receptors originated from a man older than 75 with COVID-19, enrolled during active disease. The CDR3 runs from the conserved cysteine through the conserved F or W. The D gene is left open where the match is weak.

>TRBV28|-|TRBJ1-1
TGTGCCAGCAGTCCTGCGGGGCAGGGTAAAGCTTTCTTT
CASSPAGQGKAFF
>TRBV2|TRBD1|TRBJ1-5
TGTGCCAGCAGTGCGGGACAGGTAGACAATCAGCCCCAGCATTTT
CASSAGQVDNQPQHF
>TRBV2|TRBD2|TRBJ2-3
TGTGCCAGCAGTCAAGGACTAGCGGGGGGCACAGATACGCAGTATTTT
CASSQGLAGGTDTQYF
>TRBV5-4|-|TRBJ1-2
TGTGCCAGCAGCTTGGGGGCAGCAGCTAACTATGGCTACACCTTC
CASSLGAAANYGYTF
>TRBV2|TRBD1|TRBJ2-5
TGTGCCAGCAGTGTCATAAGGACAGGTGGGCAAGAGACCCAGTACTTC
CASSVIRTGGQETQYF
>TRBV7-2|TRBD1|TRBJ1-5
TGTGCCAGCAGCCTCCGGACAGGGGTCAATCAGCCCCAGCATTTT
CASSLRTGVNQPQHF
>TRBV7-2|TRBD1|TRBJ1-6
TGTGCCAGCAGCTTACTCGTCACAGGGGGGAATTCACCCCTCCACTTT
CASSLLVTGGNSPLHF
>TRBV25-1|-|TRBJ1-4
TGTGCCAGCAGTGAATCAGCGACCGGCGGAGAAAAACTGTTTTTT
CASSESATGGEKLFF
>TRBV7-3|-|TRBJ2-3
TGTGCCAGCAGCTTAAAGGGGGACTACACAGATACGCAGTATTTT
CASSLKGDYTDTQYF
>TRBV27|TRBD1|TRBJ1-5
TGTGCCAGCAGTGCGGGGACAGGGCGTAATCAGCCCCAGCATTTT
CASSAGTGRNQPQHF
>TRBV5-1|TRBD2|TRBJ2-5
TGCGCCAGCAGTAAAGGCCCGGGCGGGGGTGAAGAGACCCAGTACTTC
CASSKGPGGGEETQYF